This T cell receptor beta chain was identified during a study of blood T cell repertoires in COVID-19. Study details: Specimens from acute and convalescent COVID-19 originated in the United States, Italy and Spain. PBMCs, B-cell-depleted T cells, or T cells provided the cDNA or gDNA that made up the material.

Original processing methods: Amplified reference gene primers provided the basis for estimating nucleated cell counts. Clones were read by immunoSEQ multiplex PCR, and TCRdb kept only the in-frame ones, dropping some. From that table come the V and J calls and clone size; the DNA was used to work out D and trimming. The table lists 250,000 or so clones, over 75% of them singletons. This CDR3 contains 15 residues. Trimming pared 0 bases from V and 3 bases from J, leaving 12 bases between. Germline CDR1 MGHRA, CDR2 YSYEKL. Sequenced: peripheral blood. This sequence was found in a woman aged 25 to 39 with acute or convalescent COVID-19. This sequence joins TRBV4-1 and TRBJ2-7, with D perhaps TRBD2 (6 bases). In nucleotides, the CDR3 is TGCGCCAGCAGCCAAGAGGCTAGCGTACACTACGAGCAGTACTTC. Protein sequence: CASSQEASVHYEQYF.